This T cell receptor (beta chain) emerged from a study of shared clonotypes between healthy human individuals. This CDR3 region has 13 residues. CDR1 is SGHNT, CDR2 YYREEE, per germline (reference sequence). V lost 0 bases and J 10 bases, leaving 10 bases between the germline ends. Assay: immunoSEQ multiplex PCR; the TCRdb copy retains only in-frame clones and omits some. The table records about 380,000 clones, 96% of them present only once. The V and J genes are TRBV5-4 and TRBJ2-2; D might be TRBD2 (6 bases). The sequencing sample was made of memory CD8+ T cells sorted from blood. Subset in this sample: CD45RO+ cells pooled with CCR7-negative TemRA cells. The TCR originated in a man aged 25-40 years in good health. The DNA of the CDR3 is TGTGCCAGCAGCTTGGATCGGGGGTTGGAGCTGTTTTTT. This encodes CASSLDRGLELFF.